This record concerns one TCR beta chain sequence. It has no known antigen specificity. No base qualities exist here, and no much larger clone lies one base off it. The data were taken from a study of cytomegalovirus exposure and HLA in healthy donors (dated by TCRdb to 2016 to 2017). About the investigation overall: In an earlier analysis of roughly 500 of the donors, 276 Gb of sequence data and some 100 million unique TCR beta sequences from 150 million to 200 million T cells were reported. The number of donors typed differed by locus, with about 620-630 for A, B, C, DRB1 and DQB1, around 500 for DQA1, 606 for DPA1, and some 450 for DPB1. Besides the first cohort of approximately 710 subjects, a separate validation cohort made up of 120 different subjects was used. All discovery cohort repertoires had been generated on a single sequencing platform. High-throughput TCR immunosequencing, statistical association of individual TCRs with disease status, and machine learning were combined to predict cytomegalovirus infection status. An early release that covered some 640 HLA-typed donors contained approximately 300 gigabases of sequencing data and around 80 million unique TCR sequences. Rather than drawing on any new phenotypic data, the later analysis identified candidate immune exposures from TCR beta sequences and the way those sequences occurred across donors. Of the 350 to 450 genotyped donors, over 70% fell in the genetic ancestry cluster associated with self-reported Caucasian donors. The study profiled the T cell repertoires of about 720 subjects by immunosequencing and related them to cytomegalovirus serostatus. Alongside the repertoire data, information on donor age, sex, ethnicity and CMV serostatus was compiled. A later genetic analysis took genome-wide SNP genotypes for about 55% of the roughly 670 donors and used that subset as a discovery cohort. A few DR-DQ haplotypes were treated as single units for association and clustering because of strong linkage in the cohort. HLA typing included class I and class II loci at four-digit resolution. The study aimed to test whether cataloging public T cell receptors could reveal signatures of past pathogen exposure. A later analysis re-analyzed previously published TCR beta repertoires from 666 donors and added high-resolution HLA genotyping to study TCR occurrence patterns. An earlier analysis of around 540 of the donors applied high-throughput TCR beta sequencing to assess whether each TCR beta V gene segment acted as functional or pseudogenic. Across 300 to 400 genotyped donors of the cohort, an average of about 240,000 unique TCR beta nucleotide sequences per donor were sequenced, and roughly 20% of those sequences were non-productive. Results the study describes overall, beyond this receptor: The authors suggested that the approach could potentially be extended to other disease states and immunological phenotypes. The only immune exposure information available for the cohort was CMV serostatus. In vitro tests confirmed that a few of the cytomegalovirus-associated TCR beta chains recognize cytomegalovirus antigens. In a later analysis, HLA-associated TCR beta chains were found to be more clonally expanded and to have lower generation probabilities than equally common non-associated chains. According to a later analysis, parvovirus B19, influenza, CMV and Epstein-Barr virus appeared linked to several top co-occurrence clusters. The earlier analysis of 587 of the donors excluded roughly 16 rarely observed V segments, including chromosome 9 orphons, because counts were too low. In a later analysis, TCR association rates were found to vary across HLA loci, with the most associated TCRs seen for DRB1 alleles and the fewest for HLA-C alleles. Because HLA typing was missing for some donors at each locus, association tests included only the typed subset. According to a later genetic analysis, donors in an Asian-associated ancestry cluster had fewer N-insertions in productive TCRs than the approximately 670-donor mean. The presence/absence analyses assumed that sequencing depth was roughly uniform across donors, and that assumption may not be true. The cohort was sequenced for TCR beta chains only, and without alpha or paired-chain data the features that could be detected were limited. The study listed 150 to 200 TCR beta chains as associated with cytomegalovirus. When HLA alleles, especially DR and DQ, strongly co-occurred, TCR associations were difficult to assign to individual alleles. Most TCR sequences were observed very rarely across donors, whereas some public TCRs were present in many individuals. A cluster of highly shared sequence variants was judged likely to represent a technical artifact of the sequencing pipeline. In an earlier analysis of several hundred of the donors, most TCR beta V segments were observed in productive rearrangements about 87% or about 30% of the time, broadly matching IMGT annotations. Linkage disequilibrium might explain the correlated functional status among segregating V segments, but an unknown experimental factor could not be excluded. Some IMGT-functional V segments, including TRBV6-2 and TRBV6-3, could not be told apart with the 87-base-pair reads, so those segments were excluded. At a false discovery rate of 0.05, a later analysis linked under 20,000 TCR beta sequences to specific HLA alleles. According to a later analysis, most CMV-associated TCR beta chains appeared to be HLA-restricted, and the HLA associations seemed to be driven largely by CMV exposure. The classifier was reported to diagnose cytomegalovirus status with high specificity and sensitivity in both the original and validation cohorts. An association between a missense DCLRE1C variant and V-gene and J-gene trimming of TCR beta chains was found in a later genetic analysis and replicated in an independent cohort. A further reported finding was that TCR beta sequences accurately predicted the HLA-A and HLA-B alleles for most subjects in the first cohort.

Unmatched junction bases come to 0, with V trimmed by 4 bases and J by 6 bases. According to the germline V gene, CDR1 reads SNHLY and CDR2 reads FYNNEI. Measured from the cysteine to the phenylalanine, the CDR3 is 11 residues long. Only the CDR3 region is kept as DNA, spanning 33 bases read in frame from base 1. The cohort was made up of approximately 670 healthy bone marrow donors. At the time of sampling, all cohort members were nominally healthy, though unrecorded immune exposures were likely present. The donor tested CMV seropositive and was one of the 289 seropositive cohort members. Every donor gave a peripheral blood sample, and the peripheral blood mononuclear cells from that sample were used for TCR beta sequencing. Genomic DNA extraction from the blood cell samples was performed with the Qiagen DNeasy Blood Extraction Kit. The protocol used for the library was the immunoSEQ multiplex PCR assay. The multiplex PCR relied on a mix of 60 forward primers for TCR Vbeta segments and 13 reverse primers for TCR Jbeta segments. The CDR3 region of rearranged TCR beta genes was amplified from genomic DNA with a multiplex PCR assay. The Illumina HiSeq System was used to sequence the amplified TCR beta libraries as 87-base-pair reads. As for the original processing: A later analysis tallied around 82 million unique TCR beta chains across the 660 or so repertoires, and around 10 million of those chains were shared by two or more donors. To remove PCR and sequencing errors, raw reads were error-corrected and collapsed into unique sequences using a nearest-neighbor algorithm that merged closely related sequences. Alignment of CDR3 sequences to IMGT reference sequences was used to assign V, D and J gene segments. For a sequence to be retained, a match of at least six nucleotides to both a V gene segment and a J gene segment was required. Rearrangements were called productive when the CDR3 lacked stop codons and stayed in frame with V and J; all others were non-productive. CDR3 was defined according to IMGT convention as the region running from the second conserved V-encoded cysteine to the conserved J-encoded phenylalanine. In an earlier analysis of 500 to 650 of the donors, sequences lacking an unambiguous match to a single V gene segment were excluded. An earlier analysis of some 610 of the donors called V segments functional above 56.7% productive rearrangements and segregating when the between-donor standard deviation exceeded 5%. A statistical classification framework was built for diagnosing cytomegalovirus status from the catalog of TCR beta chain sequences. In a later analysis, V and J genes were assigned by comparing TCR nucleotide sequences against IMGT/GENE-DB human TR gene sequences. Using the TCRdist pipeline, a later analysis assigned CDR3 sequences along with most-parsimonious VDJ recombination scenarios. In a later analysis, every TCR beta chain was defined by the combination of its CDR3 amino acid sequence and its V-gene family, and reads without a unique V-gene family were dropped. To address suspected cross-contamination and a sequencing artifact, a later analysis removed approximately 600 highly shared, low-generation-probability nucleotide sequences. In a later analysis, a clonal expansion index for each public chain was calculated from normalized within-repertoire ranks of inferred template counts. In a later analysis, generation probabilities were computed with a VDJ recombination model fitted to out-of-frame rearrangements, and the resulting probabilities were checked against IGoR. Hypergeometric tests were used in a later analysis to score TCR-TCR, TCR-HLA and TCR-CMV co-occurrence, with a repertoire-size bias correction applied to the TCR pairs. To estimate false discovery rates, a later analysis permuted the HLA or CMV assignments 20 times. In a later analysis, co-occurring TCRs were grouped using DBSCAN, and TCRdist sequence similarity was added for clustering within HLA-allele-positive subsets. Repertoires with fewer than 30,000 or more than 120,000 public chains were left out of co-occurrence clustering, as were about five repertoires with anomalous nucleotide sharing. TCRdb re-hosts the immuneACCESS table, in-frame sequences only. Its copies lack some clones; in the studies checked, an unresolved V gene accounts for under half of them, and the cause for the rest is not known. V and J calls and clone size are those listed in that table; D and trimming were worked out from the DNA. The sample includes some 96,000 clones, with about 76% observed a single time. The top ten clones comprise roughly 7% of the sample.

This receptor chain uses TRBV2 and TRBJ2-7, with 7 bases in between that match TRBD1. Sequencing used PBMCs. The source of this sequence is a man between 35 and 55 years old in good health and CMV-seropositive. The DNA is TGTGCCAGCAGTGGGGACAGCGAGCAGTACTTC. Its protein product is CASSGDSEQYF.